This T cell receptor (beta chain) was identified during a study of OX40 agonist ivuxolimab in advanced cancers. Describing the broader study: Ivuxolimab, which targeted the costimulatory receptor OX40 (CD134), was an agonistic, fully human IgG2 monoclonal antibody. Intravenous ivuxolimab was administered to patients every 2 weeks at six dose levels: 0.01, 0.1, 0.3, 1.5, 3 and 10 mg/kg. Of the 50 or so patients in dose escalation, about 20 had hepatocellular carcinoma, about 15 had melanoma, 9 had renal cell carcinoma and 9 had head and neck cancer. A male proportion of roughly 80% and a mean age of about 60 years, ranging from 23 to 79, were recorded for the dose-escalation cohort. Patients were allowed to have had prior anti-PD-1, anti-PD-L1 or anti-CTLA-4 therapy, and approximately 39% of the dose-escalation patients had been treated with checkpoint inhibitors. Partial responses occurred in three dose-escalation patients: two with cutaneous melanoma and one with hepatocellular carcinoma. The point of sequencing TCRbeta in the periphery was to test whether ivuxolimab changed TCR sequence diversity and drove clonal T-cell expansion. The paper reports the monotherapy dose-escalation portion (N of about 54 patients) of the phase I ivuxolimab trial. Points the paper makes about the study in general: The antigen specificity of the clonally expanded peripheral T cells was not determined. After ivuxolimab, expanded clones were on average more numerous among CD8+ T cells than among CD4+ T cells. At doses of 0.1 to 3.0 mg/kg, clonal expansion of both CD4+ and CD8+ blood T cells was observed from baseline to week 6. Low levels of normalized T-cell clonal expansion were also seen in some patients who did not respond. Partial responders in the 0.1-3.0 mg/kg groups had among the lowest normalized peripheral clonal expansion, especially among CD8+ T cells.

Patients with a history of autoimmune disease or receiving systemic immunosuppression were excluded from the trial. Peripheral blood for TCR sequencing was collected from all dose cohorts at baseline, on cycle 4 day 1, and on cycle 7 day 1. The samples were drawn from a first-in-human, open-label, multicenter phase I dose-escalation trial of ivuxolimab. The trial enrolled adults with locally advanced or metastatic head and neck squamous cell, hepatocellular, melanoma or renal cell carcinoma. Before TCR sequencing, CD4+ and CD8+ T cells were separately sorted from peripheral blood. This clone was observed a few times. Its antigen remains undetermined. Qualities for individual bases were not recorded, and no much larger clone is one base off. V loses 5 bases, J loses 7 bases, and the germline ends lie 20 bases apart. CDR1 MDHEN and CDR2 SYDVKM are derived from the germline V gene. The CDR3, cysteine through phenylalanine, is 15 amino acids long. Here the CDR3 DNA is all that survives: 45 bases in frame from base 1.

Genomic DNA was extracted from sorted cells for sequencing of the TCRbeta CDR3 region. The immunoSEQ Assay was used for sequencing of TCRbeta CDR3 regions. TCRdb took over this immuneACCESS table, retaining in-frame rearrangements with V and J assigned. Such tables are incomplete; in checked studies, under half of the missing clones stem from an unresolved V gene, and the remainder is unexplained. Here the sample has thousands of clones; approximately 94% occur a single time. About an eighth of the sample is in the top ten clones. The sequencing used CD4+ or CD8+ T cells sorted from blood, collected in a trial of the OX40 agonist ivuxolimab. The rearranged chain carries TRBV28 and TRBJ1-2; the D gene lacks a confident call. The TCR originated in an adult with an advanced solid tumor such as melanoma, head and neck, liver or kidney cancer. The CDR3 has the sequence CASSPYLGPGPGYTF. In nucleotide form, the sequence is TGTGCCAGCAGTCCGTACCTAGGGCCCGGCCCTGGCTACACCTTC.